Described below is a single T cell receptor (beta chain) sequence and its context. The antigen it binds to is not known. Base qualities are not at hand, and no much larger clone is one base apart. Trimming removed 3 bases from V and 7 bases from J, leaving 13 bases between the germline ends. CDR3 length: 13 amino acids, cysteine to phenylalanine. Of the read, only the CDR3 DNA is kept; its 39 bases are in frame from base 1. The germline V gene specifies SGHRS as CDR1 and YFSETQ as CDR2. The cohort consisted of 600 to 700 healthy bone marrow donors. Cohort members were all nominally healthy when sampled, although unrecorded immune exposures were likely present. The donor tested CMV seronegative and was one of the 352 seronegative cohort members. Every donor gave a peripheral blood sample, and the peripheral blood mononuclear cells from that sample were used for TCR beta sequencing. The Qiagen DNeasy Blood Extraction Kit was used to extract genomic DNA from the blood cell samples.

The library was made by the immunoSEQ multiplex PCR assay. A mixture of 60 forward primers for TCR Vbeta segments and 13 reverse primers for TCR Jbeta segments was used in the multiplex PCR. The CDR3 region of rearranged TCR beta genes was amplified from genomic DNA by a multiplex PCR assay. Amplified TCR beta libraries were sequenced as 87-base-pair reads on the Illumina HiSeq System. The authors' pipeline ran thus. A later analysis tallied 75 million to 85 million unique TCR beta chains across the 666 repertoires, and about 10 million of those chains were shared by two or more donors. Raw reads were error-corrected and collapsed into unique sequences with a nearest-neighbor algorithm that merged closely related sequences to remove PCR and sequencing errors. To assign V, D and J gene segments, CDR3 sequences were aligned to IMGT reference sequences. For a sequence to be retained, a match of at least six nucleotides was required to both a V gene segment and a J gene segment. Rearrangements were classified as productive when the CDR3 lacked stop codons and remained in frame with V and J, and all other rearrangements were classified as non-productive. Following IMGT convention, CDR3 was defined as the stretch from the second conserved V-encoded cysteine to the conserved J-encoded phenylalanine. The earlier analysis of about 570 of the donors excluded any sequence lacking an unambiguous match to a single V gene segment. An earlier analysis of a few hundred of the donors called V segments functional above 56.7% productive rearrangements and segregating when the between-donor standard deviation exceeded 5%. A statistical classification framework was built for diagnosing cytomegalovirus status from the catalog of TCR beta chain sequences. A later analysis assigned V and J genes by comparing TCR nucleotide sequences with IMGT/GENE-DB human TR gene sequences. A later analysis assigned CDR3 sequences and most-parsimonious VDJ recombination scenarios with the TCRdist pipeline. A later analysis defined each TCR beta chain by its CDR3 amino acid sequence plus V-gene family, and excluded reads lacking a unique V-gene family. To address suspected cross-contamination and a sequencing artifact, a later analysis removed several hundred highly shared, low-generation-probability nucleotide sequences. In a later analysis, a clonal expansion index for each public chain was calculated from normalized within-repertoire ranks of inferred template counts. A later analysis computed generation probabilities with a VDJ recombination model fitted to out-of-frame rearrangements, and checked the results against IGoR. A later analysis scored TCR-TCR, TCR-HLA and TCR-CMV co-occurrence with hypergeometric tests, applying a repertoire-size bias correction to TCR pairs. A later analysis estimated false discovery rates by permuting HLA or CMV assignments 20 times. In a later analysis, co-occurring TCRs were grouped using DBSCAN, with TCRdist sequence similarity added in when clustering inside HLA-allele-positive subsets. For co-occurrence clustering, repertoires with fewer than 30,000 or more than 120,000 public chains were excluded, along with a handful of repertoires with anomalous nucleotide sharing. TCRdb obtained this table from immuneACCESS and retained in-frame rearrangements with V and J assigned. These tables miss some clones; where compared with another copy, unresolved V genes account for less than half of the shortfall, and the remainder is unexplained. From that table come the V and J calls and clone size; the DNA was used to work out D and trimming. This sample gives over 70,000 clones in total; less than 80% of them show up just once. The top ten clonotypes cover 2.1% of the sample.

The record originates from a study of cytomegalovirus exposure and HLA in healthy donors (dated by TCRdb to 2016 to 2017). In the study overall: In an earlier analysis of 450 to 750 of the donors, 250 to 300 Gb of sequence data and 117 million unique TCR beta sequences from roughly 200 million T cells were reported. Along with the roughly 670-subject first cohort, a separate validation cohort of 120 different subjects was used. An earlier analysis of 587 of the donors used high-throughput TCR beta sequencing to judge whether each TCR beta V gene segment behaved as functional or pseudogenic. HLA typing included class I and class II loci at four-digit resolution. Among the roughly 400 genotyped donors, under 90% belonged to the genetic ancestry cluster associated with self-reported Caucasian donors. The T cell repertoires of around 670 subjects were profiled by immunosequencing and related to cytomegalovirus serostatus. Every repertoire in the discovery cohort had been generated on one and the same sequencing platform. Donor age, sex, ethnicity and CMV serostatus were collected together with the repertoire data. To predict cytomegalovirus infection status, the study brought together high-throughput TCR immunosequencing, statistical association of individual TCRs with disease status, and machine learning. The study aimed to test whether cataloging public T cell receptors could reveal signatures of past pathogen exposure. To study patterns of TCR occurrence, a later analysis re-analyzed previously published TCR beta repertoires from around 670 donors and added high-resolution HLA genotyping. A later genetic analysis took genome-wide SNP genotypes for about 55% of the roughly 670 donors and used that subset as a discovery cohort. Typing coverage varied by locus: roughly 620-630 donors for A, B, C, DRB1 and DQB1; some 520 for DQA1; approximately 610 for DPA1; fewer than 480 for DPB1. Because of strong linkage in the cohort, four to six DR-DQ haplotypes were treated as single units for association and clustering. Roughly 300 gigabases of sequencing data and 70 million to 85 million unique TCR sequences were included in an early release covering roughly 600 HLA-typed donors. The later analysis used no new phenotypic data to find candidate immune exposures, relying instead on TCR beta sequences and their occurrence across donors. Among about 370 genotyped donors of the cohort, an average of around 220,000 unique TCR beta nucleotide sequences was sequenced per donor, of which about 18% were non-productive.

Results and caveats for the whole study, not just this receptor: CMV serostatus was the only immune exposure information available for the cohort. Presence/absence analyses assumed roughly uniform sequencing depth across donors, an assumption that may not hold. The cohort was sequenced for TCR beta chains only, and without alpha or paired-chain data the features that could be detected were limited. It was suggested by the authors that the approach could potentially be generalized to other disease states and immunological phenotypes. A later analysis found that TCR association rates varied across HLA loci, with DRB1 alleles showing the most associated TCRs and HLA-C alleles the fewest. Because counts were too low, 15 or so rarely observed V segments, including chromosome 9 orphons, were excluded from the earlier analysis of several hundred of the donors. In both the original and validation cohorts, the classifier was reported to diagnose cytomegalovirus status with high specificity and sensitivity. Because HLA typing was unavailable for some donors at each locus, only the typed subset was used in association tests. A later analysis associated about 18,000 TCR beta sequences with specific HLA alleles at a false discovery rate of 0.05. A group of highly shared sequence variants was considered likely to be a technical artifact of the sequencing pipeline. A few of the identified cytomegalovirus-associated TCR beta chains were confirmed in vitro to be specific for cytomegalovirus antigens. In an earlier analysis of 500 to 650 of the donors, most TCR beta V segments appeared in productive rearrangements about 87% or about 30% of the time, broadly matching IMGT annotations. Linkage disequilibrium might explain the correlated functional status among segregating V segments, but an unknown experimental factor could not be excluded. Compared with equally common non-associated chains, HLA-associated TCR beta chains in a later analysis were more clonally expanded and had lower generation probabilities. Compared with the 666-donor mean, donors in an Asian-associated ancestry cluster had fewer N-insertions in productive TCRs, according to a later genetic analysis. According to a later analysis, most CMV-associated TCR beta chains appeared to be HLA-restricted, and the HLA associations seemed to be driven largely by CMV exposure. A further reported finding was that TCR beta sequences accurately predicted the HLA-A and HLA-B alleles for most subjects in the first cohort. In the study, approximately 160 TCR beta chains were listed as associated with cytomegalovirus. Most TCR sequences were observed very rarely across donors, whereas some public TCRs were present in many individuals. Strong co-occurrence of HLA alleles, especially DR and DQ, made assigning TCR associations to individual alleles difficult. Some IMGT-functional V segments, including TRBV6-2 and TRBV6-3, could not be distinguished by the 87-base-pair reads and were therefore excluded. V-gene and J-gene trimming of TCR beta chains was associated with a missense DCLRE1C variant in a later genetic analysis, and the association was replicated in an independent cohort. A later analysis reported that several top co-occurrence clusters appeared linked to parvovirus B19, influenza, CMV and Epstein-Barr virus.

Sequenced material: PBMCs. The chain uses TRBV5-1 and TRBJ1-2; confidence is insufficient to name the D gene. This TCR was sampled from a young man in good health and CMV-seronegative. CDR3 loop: CASSSSGELGYTF. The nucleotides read TGCGCCAGCAGCTCGTCTGGGGAGCTTGGCTACACCTTC. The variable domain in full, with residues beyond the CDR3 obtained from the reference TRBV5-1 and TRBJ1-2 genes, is KAGVTQTPRYLIKTRGQQVTLSCSPISGHRSVSWYQQTPGQGLQFLFEYFSETQRNKGNFPGRFSGRQFSNSRSEMNVSTLELGDSALYLCASSSSGELGYTFGSGTRLTVV.